The sequence of this TCR beta chain was determined in a study of cytomegalovirus exposure and HLA in healthy donors. General observations from the study: TCR sequences were mostly rare, though some public TCRs occurred in many donors. Some V segments (TRBV6-2 and TRBV6-3 among them) were excluded as indistinguishable. Differences between HLA loci emerged in a later analysis of TCR association rates, with DRB1 most and HLA-C fewest.

Turning to this clone: The target antigen is unknown.

Per the germline V gene, CDR1 is MNHEY and CDR2 is SVGAGI. V was cut by 5 bases and J by 3 bases, with 14 bases left in between. CDR3 length: 14 amino acids. The PCR contained 60 Vbeta and 13 Jbeta primers. TCRdb's table, derived via immunoSEQ multiplex PCR, lists solely in-frame clones and lacks some. The sample holds tens of thousands of clones; 70% to 80% are singletons and the top ten take approximately 6%. The receptor comes from a man aged 30-40 years in good health and CMV-seronegative. The chain links TRBV6-5 to TRBJ2-7; the D gene is possibly TRBD2 (5 bases). The sequenced material came from PBMCs. Here the CDR3 reads CASSIGGADYEQYF. The CDR3 DNA follows: TGTGCCAGCAGTATCGGAGGAGCCGACTACGAGCAGTACTTC.